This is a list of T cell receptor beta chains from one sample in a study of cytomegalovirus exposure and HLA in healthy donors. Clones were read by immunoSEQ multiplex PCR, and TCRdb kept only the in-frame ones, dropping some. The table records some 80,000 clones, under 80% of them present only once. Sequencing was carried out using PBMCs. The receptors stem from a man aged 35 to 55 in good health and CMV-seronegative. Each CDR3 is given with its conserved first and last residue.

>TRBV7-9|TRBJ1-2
CASSLGWGSNYGYTF
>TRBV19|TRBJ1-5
CASSPEGNSNQPQHF
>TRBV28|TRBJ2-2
CASSLWGLAGGPGNTGELFF
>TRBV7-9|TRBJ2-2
CASSRTLAGGAGELFF
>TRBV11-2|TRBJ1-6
CASSLKRTGGYSPLHF
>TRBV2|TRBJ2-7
CASSAPGISYEQYF
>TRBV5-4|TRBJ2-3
CASSWERLDTDTQYF
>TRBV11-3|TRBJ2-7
CASSVEGGSSYEQYF
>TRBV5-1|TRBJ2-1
CASSLGGTSGWDNEQFF
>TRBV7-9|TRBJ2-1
CASSLAWDSSYNEQFF
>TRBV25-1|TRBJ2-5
CASSDPPGVQGTQETQYF
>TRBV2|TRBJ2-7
CASSEQGGTYEQYF
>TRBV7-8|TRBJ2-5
CASSLHRSQETQYF
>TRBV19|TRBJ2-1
CASSIDQGGSYNEQFF
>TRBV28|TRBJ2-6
CASRTLTGLSGANVLTF
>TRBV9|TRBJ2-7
CASSVGSAGGYEQYF
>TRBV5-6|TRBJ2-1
CASSFGLAGFGEQFF
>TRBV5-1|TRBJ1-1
CASSILEGARNTEAFF
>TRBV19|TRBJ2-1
CASSYYLAGVYNEQFF
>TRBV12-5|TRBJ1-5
CASGPPGTGGWPQHF
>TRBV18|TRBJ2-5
CASSRALASQETQYF
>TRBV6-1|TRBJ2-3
CASSEFGRDTQYF
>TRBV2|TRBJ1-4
CASSRDYFGEKLFF
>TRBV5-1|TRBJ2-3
CASRPLAGGPYQADTQYF
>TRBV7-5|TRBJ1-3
CARSVGQKSGNTIYF
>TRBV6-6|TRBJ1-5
CASSYRRSSNNQPQHF
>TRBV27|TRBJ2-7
CASSSQGYEQYF
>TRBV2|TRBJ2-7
CASSRTVSSYEQYF
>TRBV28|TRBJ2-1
CASSSPAGGRDEQFF
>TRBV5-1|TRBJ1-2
CASSPPGGRTNYGYTF
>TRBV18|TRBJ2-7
CASSPGPQKIYEQYF
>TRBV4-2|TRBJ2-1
CASSQAMGQGALNEQFF
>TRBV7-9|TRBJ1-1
CASSPTQGKGTEAFF
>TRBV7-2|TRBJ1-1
CASSLYRGPTEAFF
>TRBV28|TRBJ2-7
CASSPTGSAAYEQYF
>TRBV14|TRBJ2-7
CASSLLRGYEQYF
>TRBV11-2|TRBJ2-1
CASSLGVGAGYNEQFF
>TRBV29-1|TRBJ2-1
CSVVGRAHNEQFF
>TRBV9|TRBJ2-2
CASSTGWGTGELFF
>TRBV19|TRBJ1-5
CAIASGRTGEVYNQPQHF
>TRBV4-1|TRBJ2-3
CASSPPGADTQYF
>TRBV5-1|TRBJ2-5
CASSLGGKPQETQYF
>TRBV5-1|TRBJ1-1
CASSYIQGANTEAFF
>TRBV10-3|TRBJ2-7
CAISASRDSSYEQYF
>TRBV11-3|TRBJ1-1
CASSPTGGVLNTEAFF
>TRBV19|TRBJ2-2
CASRLAVNTGELFF
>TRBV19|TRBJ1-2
CASSIWDRGNYTF
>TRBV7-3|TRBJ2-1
CASSPDLSSYNEQFF
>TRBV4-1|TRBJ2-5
CASSQSRTGEETQYF
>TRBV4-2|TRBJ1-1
CASSQKIGPGSTEAFF
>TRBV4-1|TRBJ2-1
CASSPAGTGRGNEQFF
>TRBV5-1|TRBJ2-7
CASSLSQGYEQYF
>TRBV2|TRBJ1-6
CASRDRGLSPLHF
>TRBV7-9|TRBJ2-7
CASSTPGTIKTYEQYF
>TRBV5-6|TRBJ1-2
CASSQASPSGYTF
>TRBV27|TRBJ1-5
CASSKTGQYNQPQHF
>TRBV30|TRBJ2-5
CAWTTGTGEETQYF
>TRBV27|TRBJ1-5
CASGPLGEGDQPQHF
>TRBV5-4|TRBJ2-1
CASSLVGGPYNEQFF
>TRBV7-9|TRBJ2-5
CASSPRDREQETQYF